These 15 T cell receptor beta chains were sequenced from one sample in a study of cytomegalovirus exposure and HLA in healthy donors. The PCR used 60 Vbeta and 13 Jbeta primers. Assay used: immunoSEQ multiplex PCR; TCRdb lists only in-frame clones, some missing. This table holds some 200,000 clones, 79% found once. The sequenced material came from PBMCs. The receptors were sampled from a girl under 18 in good health and CMV-seropositive.

The chain has TRBV11-2 and TRBJ2-1; no firm D call. With 5 bases removed from V and 4 bases from J, the gap between germline ends came to 18 bases. The CDR3 loop spans 16 amino acids. Looked up from germline, CDR1 is SGHAT and CDR2 is FQNNGV. The CDR3 protein is CASSEYPLPEYNEQFF. CDR3 coding DNA: TGTGCCAGCAGCGAGTACCCCCTTCCTGAATACAATGAGCAGTTCTTC.

The V and J genes are TRBV5-4 and TRBJ1-2; 10 bases fit TRBD1. The length of the CDR3 is 17 residues. V gave up 6 bases and J gave up 2 bases; unmatched junction bases: 13. In germline, CDR1 is SGHNT, CDR2 YYREEE (reference sequence). The CDR3 DNA sequence: TGTGCCAGCACCACGGGACAGGGGCAAAGAGGGAACTATGGCTACACCTTC. This codes for CASTTGQGQRGNYGYTF.

The chain joins TRBV19 to TRBJ2-1, with 10 bases fitting TRBD1. After removal of 5 bases from V and 7 bases from J, the junction contained 5 bases not matched to a gene. CDR3 length: 14 residues. Germline V gives CDR1 LNHDA, CDR2 SQIVND (reference sequence). This chain's CDR3 is CASSPGTGANEQFF. The CDR3 DNA sequence: TGTGCCAGTAGTCCCGGGACAGGGGCTAATGAGCAGTTCTTC.

The CDR3 DNA sequence: TGTGCCAGCAGCGTTGGGGGGATCGGGACAGGGGTCCAGCCCCAGCATTTT. Protein: CASSVGGIGTGVQPQHF. This chain uses TRBV7-9 with TRBJ1-5; TRBD1 matches 10 bases. Germline CDR1 and CDR2: SEHNR and FQNEAQ (reference sequence). The CDR3 runs 17 residues. After removal of 5 bases from V and 7 bases from J, the junction contained 14 bases not matched to a gene.

V and J are TRBV7-2 and TRBJ2-1; 10 nucleotides align to TRBD2. V lost 3 bases to trimming and J lost 10 bases; unmatched junction nucleotides: 12. CDR3 length equals 16 residues. Germline CDR1 SGHTA, CDR2 FQGNSA. CDR3 residues: CASSFDSGGARREQFF. DNA for the CDR3: TGTGCCAGCAGCTTTGACAGCGGGGGGGCCAGGAGGGAGCAGTTCTTC.

J is TRBJ2-3 and V is TRBV6-6; D is possibly TRBD1 (6 bases). CDR1 is MNHNY, CDR2 SVGAGI, per germline (reference sequence). The germline V and J ends were trimmed by 5 bases and 4 bases, with 13 bases remaining between them. There are 14 residues in the CDR3. CDR3 nucleotide sequence: TGTGCCAGCAGTCCACAGGGTATCGCAGATACGCAGTATTTT. This sequence encodes CASSPQGIADTQYF.

V is TRBV7-9 and J is TRBJ2-5, with 9 bases aligning to TRBD1. The germline gives CDR1 SEHNR, CDR2 FQNEAQ (reference sequence). The CDR3 loop spans 16 amino acids. V lost 5 bases to trimming and J lost 2 bases; unmatched junction nucleotides: 9. CDR3 protein: CASSLRTGARQETQYF. The CDR3 DNA is TGTGCCAGCAGCCTCCGGACAGGGGCGAGACAAGAGACCCAGTACTTC.

This clone was recorded a few times. The V and J genes are TRBV7-2 and TRBJ2-5; TRBD2 agrees at 15 bases. Germline V gene sequence: CDR1 SGHTA, CDR2 FQGNSA. CDR3 length: 16 amino acids. With V trimmed by 4 bases and J by 5 bases, 5 bases remained unmatched. The CDR3: CASSSPGLAGGETQYF. CDR3 nucleotide sequence: TGTGCCAGCAGCTCCCCCGGACTAGCGGGGGGGGAGACCCAGTACTTC.

V and J are TRBV30 and TRBJ2-3, with D perhaps TRBD1 (5 bases). CDR1 and CDR2 from the germline V gene are GTSNPN and SVGIG (reference sequence). The CDR3 is 11 residues long. Between the trimmed V and J ends, which lost 5 bases and 3 bases, there was a span of 6 bases. Here the CDR3 reads CAWGATDTQYF. The CDR3 nucleotides read TGTGCCTGGGGGGCAACAGATACGCAGTATTTT.

The V and J genes are TRBV5-1 and TRBJ2-7; a possible D gene is TRBD2 (7 bases). The CDR3 loop spans 18 amino acids. The V end lost 4 bases, the J end lost 0 bases, and 23 bases lay between the germline ends. CDR1 and CDR2 (germline): SGHRS, YFSETQ. This CDR3 reads CASSGDLQGWTSSYEQYF. The CDR3, as DNA: TGCGCCAGCAGCGGGGACTTACAGGGTTGGACTAGCTCCTACGAGCAGTACTTC. The full variable domain, with the rest looked up from reference TRBV5-1 and TRBJ2-7, is KAGVTQTPRYLIKTRGQQVTLSCSPISGHRSVSWYQQTPGQGLQFLFEYFSETQRNKGNFPGRFSGRQFSNSRSEMNVSTLELGDSALYLCASSGDLQGWTSSYEQYFGPGTRLTVT.

This chain links TRBV4-1 with TRBJ1-6, with D tentatively TRBD1 (6 bases). The CDR3 has 17 residues. CDR1 MGHRA and CDR2 YSYEKL come from the germline V gene. V dropped 4 bases and J dropped 7 bases, with 20 bases sitting between them. CDR3 nucleotide sequence: TGCGCCAGCAGCCTCGCCGCCATACAGGGAAGAAATTCACCCCTCCACTTT. It yields the protein CASSLAAIQGRNSPLHF.

This clone was seen once. The rearrangement joins TRBV4-1 to TRBJ2-2, with TRBD1 matching 9 bases. Per germline, CDR1 MGHRA and CDR2 YSYEKL. V lost 3 bases and J lost 7; bases outside the gene matches: 3. The CDR3 is made up of 14 amino acids. The DNA of the CDR3 is TGCGCCAGCAGCCACGGACAGGGGAACGGGGAGCTGTTTTTT. Protein sequence: CASSHGQGNGELFF.

This chain links TRBV5-5 with TRBJ2-7; tentative D call: TRBD2 (5 bases). CDR1 is SGHKS, CDR2 YYEKEE, per germline (reference sequence). V shed 0 bases and J shed 7 bases, with 14 bases lying between them. The CDR3 is 14 amino acids. CDR3 sequence reads: CASSLGGSSGEQYF. CDR3 nucleotide sequence: TGTGCCAGCAGCTTGGGCGGGTCCTCCGGGGAGCAGTACTTC.

This clone was seen a few times. The rearrangement uses TRBV11-3 and TRBJ1-6; D not certain. The germline gives CDR1 SGHNT, CDR2 YENEEA. The V end was cut by 2 bases, the J end by 2 bases, with 10 bases between. The CDR3 contains 16 residues. In DNA, the CDR3 is TGTGCCAGCAGCTTAAGTGGGCAACCCTATAATTCACCCCTCCACTTT. This encodes CASSLSGQPYNSPLHF.

In its sample, this clone was seen a few times. The chain employs TRBV5-1 and TRBJ2-3; 7 bases map to TRBD2. The length of the CDR3 is 15 residues. Germline CDR1 reads SGHRS; CDR2 reads YFSETQ. J lost 4 bases, V lost 0 bases, and 5 bases had no gene match. The DNA for the CDR3 is TGCGCCAGCAGCTTGGTGGGACTACCTCCAGATACGCAGTATTTT. This sequence encodes CASSLVGLPPDTQYF.